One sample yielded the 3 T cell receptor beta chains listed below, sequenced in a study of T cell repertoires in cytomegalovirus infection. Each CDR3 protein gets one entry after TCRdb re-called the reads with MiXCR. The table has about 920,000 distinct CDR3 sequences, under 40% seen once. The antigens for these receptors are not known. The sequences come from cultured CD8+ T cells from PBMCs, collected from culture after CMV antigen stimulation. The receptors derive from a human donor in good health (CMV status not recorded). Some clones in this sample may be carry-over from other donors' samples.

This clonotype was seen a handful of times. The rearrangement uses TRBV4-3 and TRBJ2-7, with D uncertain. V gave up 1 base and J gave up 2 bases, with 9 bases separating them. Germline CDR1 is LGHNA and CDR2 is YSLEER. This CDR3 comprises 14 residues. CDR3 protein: CASSQGWGAYEQYV. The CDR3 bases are TGCGCCAGCAGCCAAGGCTGGGGTGCCTACGAGCAGTACGTC.

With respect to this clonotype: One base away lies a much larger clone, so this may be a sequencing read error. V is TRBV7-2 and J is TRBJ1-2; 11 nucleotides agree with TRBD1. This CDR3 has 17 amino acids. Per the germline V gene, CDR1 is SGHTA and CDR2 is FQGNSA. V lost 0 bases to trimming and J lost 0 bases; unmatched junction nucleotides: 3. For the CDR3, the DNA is TGTGCCAGCAGCTTAGCCGGACAGGGGGCCGCTAACTATGGCTACACCTTC. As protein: CASSLAGQGAANYGYTF.

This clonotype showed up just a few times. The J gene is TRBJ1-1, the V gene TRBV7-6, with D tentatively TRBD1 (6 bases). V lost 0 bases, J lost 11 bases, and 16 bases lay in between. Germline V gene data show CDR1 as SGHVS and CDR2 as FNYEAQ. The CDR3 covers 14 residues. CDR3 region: CASSLAPQGLMAFF. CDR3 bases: TGTGCCAGCAGCTTAGCCCCACAGGGACTTATGGCTTTCTTT.